The clone carrying this T cell receptor beta chain appeared once. At one end the junction does not follow the germline gene, possibly because of a read error. This sample is drawn from a study of tumor-infiltrating lymphocytes in primary liver carcinoma. Turning to the study itself: Each of the samples returned roughly 3.5 to 8 million productive TCRbeta reads (a yield similar across tissue types).

Both RNA and DNA were isolated together from 20-30 mg of bulk tissue that had not been sorted. From germline, CDR1 is PRHDT and CDR2 FYEKMQ (reference sequence). The CDR3 spans 16 residues. From approximately 550 ng of total RNA, TCR beta-specific cDNA was reverse-transcribed using a constant-region primer. Generation of the TCR beta libraries relied on three nested multiplex PCR rounds using slightly modified ARM-PCR. Use of TRBV1-TRBV30 forward primers with a C-beta reverse primer characterized the first two PCR rounds, which lasted about 10 cycles each. Each CDR3 protein gets one entry after TCRdb re-called the multiplex PCR reads with MiXCR. The sample contains 52,000 or so distinct CDR3 sequences, around 73% of which appear only once.

J is TRBJ1-6 and V is TRBV13; D is possibly TRBD1 (5 bases). The receptor was isolated from a middle-aged man with primary liver carcinoma and hepatitis B virus infection. The specimen sequenced was liver tumor tissue from sampling region 5. The subset is: tumor region T5, tumor centre. The CDR3, as DNA: TGTGTCAGCAGCTCCCCCGGGACGCAAGGGGATTCACCCATCCACTTT. It translates to CVSSSPGTQGDSPIHF.